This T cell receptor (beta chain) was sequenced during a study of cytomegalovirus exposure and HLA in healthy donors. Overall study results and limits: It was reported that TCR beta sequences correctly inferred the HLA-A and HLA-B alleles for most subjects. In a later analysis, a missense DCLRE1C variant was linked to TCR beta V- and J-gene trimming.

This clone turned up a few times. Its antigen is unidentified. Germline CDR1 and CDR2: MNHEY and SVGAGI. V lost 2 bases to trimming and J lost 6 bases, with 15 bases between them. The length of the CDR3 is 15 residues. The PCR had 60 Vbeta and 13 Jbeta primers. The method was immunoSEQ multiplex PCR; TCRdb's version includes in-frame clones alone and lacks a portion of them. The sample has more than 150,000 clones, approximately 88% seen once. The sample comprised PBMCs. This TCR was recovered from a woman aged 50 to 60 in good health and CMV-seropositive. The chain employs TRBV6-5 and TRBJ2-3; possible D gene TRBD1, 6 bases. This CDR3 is CASSYDRRHTDTQYF. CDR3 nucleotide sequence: TGTGCCAGCAGTTACGACAGGCGTCACACGGATACGCAGTATTTT.